A selection of T cell receptor beta chains follows, all from one sample in a study of beta chain features in type 1 diabetes. Profiled with immunoSEQ multiplex PCR; TCRdb holds only in-frame clones, not every one. The sample lists 500,000 to 850,000 clones; 11% to 15% were seen once. Sequencing used naive CD4+ T cells from blood. The receptors were gathered from a man younger than 35 with type 1 diabetes. Each CDR3 is given with its conserved first and last residue. A D gene is named only where the DNA matches it firmly. The size entry is marked missing in some rows and otherwise reads once, few, many or a size class.

CDR3 DNA | CDR3 protein | D gene | J gene | clone size | V gene
TGTGCCATCAGTGAGTCGAGGGACGGCGGTGCCTATGGCTACACCTTC | CAISESRDGGAYGYTF | - | TRBJ1-2 | - | TRBV10-3
TGTGCCAGCAACTGGGGGGCGGAAAGGGCACCCCTCCACTTT | CASNWGAERAPLHF | - | TRBJ1-6 | - | TRBV5-6
TGCGCCAGCAGCAGGGACATAAGCACAGATACGCAGTATTTT | CASSRDISTDTQYF | - | TRBJ2-3 | - | TRBV5-1
TGTGCCAGCAGCTTGGGACTAGGAAACATTCAGTACTTC | CASSLGLGNIQYF | TRBD2 | TRBJ2-4 | many | TRBV7-9
TGCAGCGTTGCGGTGGGGGGAAGCACAGATACGCAGTATTTT | CSVAVGGSTDTQYF | - | TRBJ2-3 | - | TRBV29-1
TGCAGCGTTGAAGATCCTTCTGGGACACCAACTCCGGGGGCTTTCTTT | CSVEDPSGTPTPGAFF | - | TRBJ1-1 | - | TRBV29-1
TGTGCCAGCAGCTCCCCCGGGACCGATACCTCTGGGGCCAACGTCCTGACTTTC | CASSSPGTDTSGANVLTF | - | TRBJ2-6 | few | TRBV7-9
TGTGCCAGCCCAAGGGACAGCACAGATACGCAGTATTTT | CASPRDSTDTQYF | - | TRBJ2-3 | few | TRBV6-1
TGTGCTAGTGGTTTGGTACGAGCGGGAGGGCCCTATGAGCAGTTCTTC | CASGLVRAGGPYEQFF | TRBD2 | TRBJ2-1 | - | TRBV12-5
TGTGCCAGTAGTATAACCGGCAGTCAAGAGACCCAGTACTTC | CASSITGSQETQYF | - | TRBJ2-5 | - | TRBV19
TGTGCCAGCTCACCCGGACAGCGGGCTCACTCCTACGAGCAGTACTTC | CASSPGQRAHSYEQYF | - | TRBJ2-7 | few | TRBV18
TGTGCCAGCAGCTTAGCGTCAACGGGACGACAAGAGACCCAGTACTTC | CASSLASTGRQETQYF | - | TRBJ2-5 | - | TRBV7-2
TGTGCCTCGGAGGATTACAATGAGCAGTTCTTC | CASEDYNEQFF | - | TRBJ2-1 | few | TRBV19
TGTGCCAGCAGTACCCCCGGGTTTAGGACCCAGTACTTC | CASSTPGFRTQYF | - | TRBJ2-5 | - | TRBV28
TGTGCCAGCAGTTCTCTGAAAACAGGGACCTACGAGCAGTACTTC | CASSSLKTGTYEQYF | - | TRBJ2-7 | - | TRBV28
TGTGCCAGCAGCTTAGCGCCGGGACTAGCGGGGGGAGAGACCCAGTACTTC | CASSLAPGLAGGETQYF | TRBD2 | TRBJ2-5 | - | TRBV11-2
TGTGCCAGCAGCTCCCAGACAGGGCTCAGCAATCAGCCCCAGCATTTT | CASSSQTGLSNQPQHF | TRBD1 | TRBJ1-5 | once | TRBV7-2
TGTGCCAGCAGCTCCCGGGACTCAAACGAGCAGTACTTC | CASSSRDSNEQYF | - | TRBJ2-7 | - | TRBV7-2
TGCGCCAGCAGCCAACAGGGGGCGGGTAATGAAAAACTGTTTTTT | CASSQQGAGNEKLFF | TRBD1 | TRBJ1-4 | few | TRBV4-3
TGTGCCAGCAGTGACCCGAATCAGCCCCAGCATTTT | CASSDPNQPQHF | - | TRBJ1-5 | few | TRBV7-9
TGCGCCAGCAGCCACGGGACTAGCGGCACAGATACGCAGTATTTT | CASSHGTSGTDTQYF | TRBD2 | TRBJ2-3 | - | TRBV5-1
TGTGCCAGCAGCGTAGATCCGGGGATCTACGAGCAGTACTTC | CASSVDPGIYEQYF | - | TRBJ2-7 | few | TRBV9
TGTGCCAGCAGTTTTATAGAGACCCAGTACTTC | CASSFIETQYF | - | TRBJ2-5 | - | TRBV28
TGTGCCTGGAGTGGCGACTCCACAGGGGTCACTGAAGCTTTCTTT | CAWSGDSTGVTEAFF | TRBD1 | TRBJ1-1 | - | TRBV30
TGTGCCAGCAGCACCTCACACAGGGGCCTTGACGAGCAGTACTTC | CASSTSHRGLDEQYF | TRBD1 | TRBJ2-7 | - | TRBV11-1
TGTGCCAGCAGCTATGGAGGAGGAGAGACCCAGTACTTC | CASSYGGGETQYF | - | TRBJ2-5 | few | TRBV5-4
TGTGCCAGCAGTAAGGAAGCCTCCGGGACTCTGTATTTT | CASSKEASGTLYF | - | TRBJ2-3 | - | TRBV2
TGTGCCAGCAGTTTGGGGGGCTATGGCTACACCTTC | CASSLGGYGYTF | - | TRBJ1-2 | - | TRBV28
TGTGCCAGCAGCCTTCAGGCGACTAGCCCTCTCTACAATGAGCAGTTCTTC | CASSLQATSPLYNEQFF | TRBD2 | TRBJ2-1 | - | TRBV11-2
TGTGCCAGCAGCGCTCGCGGGCGGACCGGGGAGCTGTTTTTT | CASSARGRTGELFF | - | TRBJ2-2 | - | TRBV9
TGTGCCAGCAGTTCCGTTTGGACCGGGGAGCTGTTTTTT | CASSSVWTGELFF | - | TRBJ2-2 | - | TRBV28
TGCGCCAGCAGCTTGGAAGCTACGGGAATGCAGCAGTACTTC | CASSLEATGMQQYF | - | TRBJ2-7 | few | TRBV5-1
TGTGCCTGGAGCGCGGGGTGGAAAAACATTCAGTACTTC | CAWSAGWKNIQYF | - | TRBJ2-4 | few | TRBV30
TGTGCCAGCAGCCAAGACGGTATTCGCGGAGCCTACAATGAGCAGTTCTTC | CASSQDGIRGAYNEQFF | - | TRBJ2-1 | few | TRBV4-2
TGTGCCAGTAGCGCGACTAGCGGAGGGACCCAGGATACGCAGTATTTT | CASSATSGGTQDTQYF | TRBD2 | TRBJ2-3 | few | TRBV19
TGTGCCAGCAGGCGAGGGGGGAACACTGAAGCTTTCTTT | CASRRGGNTEAFF | - | TRBJ1-1 | - | TRBV11-1
TGTGCCAGCAGCTTTCCCGGGGAGACCCAGTACTTC | CASSFPGETQYF | - | TRBJ2-5 | few | TRBV7-2
TGTGCCAGCAGTGACGGGGGGGCAAACTACAATGAGCAGTTCTTC | CASSDGGANYNEQFF | TRBD2 | TRBJ2-1 | once | TRBV25-1
TGTGCCAGCAGCCCCCCAAGGGGCGTTGGAGAGACCCAGTACTTC | CASSPPRGVGETQYF | - | TRBJ2-5 | - | TRBV5-4
TGTGCCAGCGGGGGACATCTGGGGAATGAGCAGTTCTTC | CASGGHLGNEQFF | - | TRBJ2-1 | few | TRBV27
TGTGCCAGCTCACCCTCCGAAGGCAGGGCCAACACTGAAGCTTTCTTT | CASSPSEGRANTEAFF | - | TRBJ1-1 | - | TRBV18
TGTGCCAGCAGTTCACGGTACTACGAGCAGTACTTC | CASSSRYYEQYF | - | TRBJ2-7 | - | TRBV6-5
TGTGCCAGCAGTTACGCGGCTAGCTTTACCGGGGAGCTGTTTTTT | CASSYAASFTGELFF | - | TRBJ2-2 | - | TRBV6-5
TGTGCCTGGAGTGGGATAAGGGTGAGCACAGATACGCAGTATTTT | CAWSGIRVSTDTQYF | - | TRBJ2-3 | - | TRBV30
TGTGCCAGCAAAGGACCGACCTATAATTCACCCCTCCACTTT | CASKGPTYNSPLHF | - | TRBJ1-6 | few | TRBV25-1